A single sample gave rise to the 4 T cell receptor beta chains below, sequenced in a study of CD8 T cells in ankylosing spondylitis. From the 5' RACE reads, TCRdb called clonotypes with MiXCR, one entry per CDR3 protein. The sample carries about 140,000 distinct CDR3 sequences, about 10% recorded once. Sequencing input: blood, either unsorted or a sorted T cell fraction (not recorded which). The origin of the receptors is a female donor with ankylosing spondylitis or in good health (not recorded which).

The chain recombines TRBV7-2 with TRBJ2-7, with unresolved D. The CDR3 has 13 amino acids. Germline CDR1 reads SGHTA; CDR2 reads FQGNSA. With 4 bases removed from V and 0 bases from J, the gap between germline ends came to 7 bases. DNA of the CDR3: TGTGCCAGCAGCTCCAGAAACTCCTACGAGCAGTACTTC. It encodes CASSSRNSYEQYF. Supplemented by reference TRBV7-2 and TRBJ2-7, the full variable domain reads GAGVSQSPSNKVTEKGKDVELRCDPISGHTALYWYRQSLGQGLEFLIYFQGNSAPDKSGLPSDRFSAERTGGSVSTLTIQRTQQEDSAVYLCASSSRNSYEQYFGPGTRLTVT.

This clonotype was detected ten times or more. The CDR3 loop is CASSSGQADQETQYF. CDR3 DNA sequence: TGCGCCAGCAGCTCCGGACAGGCCGACCAAGAGACCCAGTACTTC. The rearrangement uses TRBV5-1 and TRBJ2-5, with 7 bases aligning to TRBD1. Germline trimming cut 3 bases from V and 0 bases from J; bases unmatched to any gene: 5. Germline V gene lookup returns CDR1 SGHRS and CDR2 YFSETQ. The CDR3 runs to 15 residues.

This clonotype was seen ten or more times. This chain uses TRBV6-1 with TRBJ2-1; possible D gene TRBD2, 5 bases. The CDR3 runs 12 residues. CDR1 MNHNS and CDR2 SASEGT come from the germline V gene. Trimming stripped 2 bases from V and 7 bases from J, with 6 bases between. CDR3 nucleotide sequence: TGTGCCAGCAGTGAACCGGGGAATGAGCAGTTCTTC. Protein: CASSEPGNEQFF.

This clonotype was found many times. The chain has TRBV7-2 and TRBJ2-1; D remains ambiguous. The V gene lost 2 bases and the J gene lost 0 bases, with 11 bases spanning the gap. The CDR3 has 16 amino acids. Germline V lookup: CDR1 SGHTA, CDR2 FQGNSA. The CDR3: CASSLSIRASYNEQFF. CDR3 DNA sequence: TGTGCCAGCAGCTTAAGTATTAGGGCCTCCTACAATGAGCAGTTCTTC.